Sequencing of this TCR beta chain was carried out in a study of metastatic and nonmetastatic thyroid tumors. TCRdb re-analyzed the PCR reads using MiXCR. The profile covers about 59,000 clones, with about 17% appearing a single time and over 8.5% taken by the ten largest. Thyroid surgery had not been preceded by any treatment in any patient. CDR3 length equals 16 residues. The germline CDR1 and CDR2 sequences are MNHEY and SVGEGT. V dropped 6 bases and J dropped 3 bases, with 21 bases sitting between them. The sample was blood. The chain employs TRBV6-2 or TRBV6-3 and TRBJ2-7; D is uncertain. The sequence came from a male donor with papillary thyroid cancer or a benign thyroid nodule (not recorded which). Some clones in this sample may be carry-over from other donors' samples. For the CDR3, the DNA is TGTGCCAGCAGCATTGACTTGAACCACGTCGGCTACGAGCAGTACTTC. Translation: CASSIDLNHVGYEQYF.